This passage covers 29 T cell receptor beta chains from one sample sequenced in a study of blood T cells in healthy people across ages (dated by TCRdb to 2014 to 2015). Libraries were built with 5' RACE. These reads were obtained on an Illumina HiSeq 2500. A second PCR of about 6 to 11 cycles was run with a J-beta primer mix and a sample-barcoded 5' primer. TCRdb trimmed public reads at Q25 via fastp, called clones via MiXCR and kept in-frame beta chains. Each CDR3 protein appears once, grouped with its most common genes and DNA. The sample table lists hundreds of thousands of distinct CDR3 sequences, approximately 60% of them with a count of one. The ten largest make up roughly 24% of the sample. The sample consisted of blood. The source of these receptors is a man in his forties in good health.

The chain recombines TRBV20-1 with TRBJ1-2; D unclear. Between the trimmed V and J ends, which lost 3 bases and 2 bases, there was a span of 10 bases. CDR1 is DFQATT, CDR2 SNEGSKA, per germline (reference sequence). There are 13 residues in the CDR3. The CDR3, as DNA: TGCAGTGCTAGTCCGACCCTCAACTATGGCTACACCTTC. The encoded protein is CSASPTLNYGYTF.

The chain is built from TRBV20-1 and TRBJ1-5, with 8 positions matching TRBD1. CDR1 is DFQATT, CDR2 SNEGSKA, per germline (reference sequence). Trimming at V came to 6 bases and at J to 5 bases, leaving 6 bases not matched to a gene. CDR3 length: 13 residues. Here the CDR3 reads CSAGQGGDQPQHF. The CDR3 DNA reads TGCAGTGCCGGACAGGGAGGCGATCAGCCCCAGCATTTT.

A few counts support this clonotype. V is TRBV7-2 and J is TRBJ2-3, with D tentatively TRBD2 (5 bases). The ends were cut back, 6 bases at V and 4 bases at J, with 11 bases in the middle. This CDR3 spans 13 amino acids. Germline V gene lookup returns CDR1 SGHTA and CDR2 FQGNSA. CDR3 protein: CASSYGSADTQYF. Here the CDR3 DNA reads TGTGCCAGCAGTTATGGGAGCGCAGATACGCAGTATTTT.

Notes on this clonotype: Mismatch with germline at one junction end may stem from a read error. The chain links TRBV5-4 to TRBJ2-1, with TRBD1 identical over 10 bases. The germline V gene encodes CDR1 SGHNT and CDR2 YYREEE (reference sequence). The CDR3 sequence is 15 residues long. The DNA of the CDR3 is TGTGCTAGCAGCCCGGGAGGGACAGGGGAGACTGAGCAGTTCTTC. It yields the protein CASSPGGTGETEQFF.

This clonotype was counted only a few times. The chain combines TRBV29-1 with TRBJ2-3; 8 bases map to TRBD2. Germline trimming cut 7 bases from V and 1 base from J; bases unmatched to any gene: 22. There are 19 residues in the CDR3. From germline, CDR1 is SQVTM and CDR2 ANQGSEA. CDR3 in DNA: TGCAGCGCACGACCGTGGGTAATCCGGACTAGCCTTCGCACAGATACGCAGTATTTT. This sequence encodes CSARPWVIRTSLRTDTQYF.

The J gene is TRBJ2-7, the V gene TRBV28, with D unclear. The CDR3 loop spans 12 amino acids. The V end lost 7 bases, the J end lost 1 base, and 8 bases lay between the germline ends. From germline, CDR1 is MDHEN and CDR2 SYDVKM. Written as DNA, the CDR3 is TGTGCCAGCACTTCAAGGTCCTACGAGCAGTACTTC. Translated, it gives CASTSRSYEQYF.

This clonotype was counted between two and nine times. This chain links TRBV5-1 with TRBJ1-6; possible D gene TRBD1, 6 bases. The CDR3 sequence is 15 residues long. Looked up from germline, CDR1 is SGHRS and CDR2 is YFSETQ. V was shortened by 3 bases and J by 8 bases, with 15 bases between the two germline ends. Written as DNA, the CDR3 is TGCGCCAGCAGCTCGGGGGCGGATTCGGATTCACCCCTCCACTTT. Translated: CASSSGADSDSPLHF.

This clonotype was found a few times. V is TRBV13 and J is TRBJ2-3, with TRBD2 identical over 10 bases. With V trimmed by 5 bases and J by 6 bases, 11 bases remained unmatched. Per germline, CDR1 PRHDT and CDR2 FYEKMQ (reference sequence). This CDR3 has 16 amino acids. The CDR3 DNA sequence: TGTGCCAGCAGCGCCGGACTAGCGGAACCTGGGGATACGCAGTATTTT. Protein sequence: CASSAGLAEPGDTQYF. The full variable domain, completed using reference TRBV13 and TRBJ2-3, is AAGVIQSPRHLIKEKRETATLKCYPIPRHDTVYWYQQGPGQDPQFLISFYEKMQSDKGSIPDRFSAQQFSDYHSELNMSSLELGDSALYFCASSAGLAEPGDTQYFGPGTRLTVL.

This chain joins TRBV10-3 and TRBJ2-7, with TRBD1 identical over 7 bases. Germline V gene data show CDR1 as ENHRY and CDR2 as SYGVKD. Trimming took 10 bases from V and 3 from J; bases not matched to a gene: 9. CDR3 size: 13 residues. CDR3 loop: CARRRTGFYEQYF. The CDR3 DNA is TGTGCCAGGAGGCGGACAGGTTTCTACGAGCAGTACTTC.

CDR3 in DNA: TGTGCCAGCAGTGTAAGCGGGGACCGGAACAATGAGCAGTACTTC. Its translation: CASSVSGDRNNEQYF. V gene TRBV9 combines with J gene TRBJ2-5, with 7 bases identical to TRBD2. The CDR3 runs 15 residues. The germline V gene encodes CDR1 SGDLS and CDR2 YYNGEE. Trimming at V came to 5 bases and at J to 11 bases, leaving 18 bases not matched to a gene.

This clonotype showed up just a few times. CDR3 loop: CAIRPTELAKNIQYF. For the CDR3, the DNA is TGTGCCATCAGACCGACAGAACTAGCCAAAAACATTCAGTACTTC. The chain combines TRBV10-3 with TRBJ2-4; TRBD1 might be the D (5 bases). Germline V gene data show CDR1 as ENHRY and CDR2 as SYGVKD. V was shortened by 6 bases and J by 0 bases, with 12 bases between the two germline ends. There are 15 residues in the CDR3.

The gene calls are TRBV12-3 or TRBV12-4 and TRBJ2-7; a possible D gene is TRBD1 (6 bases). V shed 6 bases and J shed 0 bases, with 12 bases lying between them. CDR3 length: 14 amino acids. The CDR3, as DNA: TGTGCCAGCAGACCGGGACATAGCTCCTACGAGCAGTACTTC. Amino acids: CASRPGHSSYEQYF.

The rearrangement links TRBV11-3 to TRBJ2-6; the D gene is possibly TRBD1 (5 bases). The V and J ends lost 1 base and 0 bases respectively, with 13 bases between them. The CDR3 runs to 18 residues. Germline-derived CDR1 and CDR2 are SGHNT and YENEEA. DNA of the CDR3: TGTGCCAGCAGCTTAGGCAGTAGGGGTAACTCTGGGGCCAACGTCCTGACTTTC. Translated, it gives CASSLGSRGNSGANVLTF.

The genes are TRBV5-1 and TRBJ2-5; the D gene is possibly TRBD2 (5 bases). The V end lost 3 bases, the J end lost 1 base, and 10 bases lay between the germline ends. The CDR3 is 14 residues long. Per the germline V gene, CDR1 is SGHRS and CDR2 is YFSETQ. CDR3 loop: CASSSLGIQETQYF. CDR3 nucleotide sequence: TGCGCCAGCAGCTCCCTCGGGATCCAAGAGACCCAGTACTTC. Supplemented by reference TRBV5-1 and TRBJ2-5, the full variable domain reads KAGVTQTPRYLIKTRGQQVTLSCSPISGHRSVSWYQQTPGQGLQFLFEYFSETQRNKGNFPGRFSGRQFSNSRSEMNVSTLELGDSALYLCASSSLGIQETQYFGPGTRLLVL.

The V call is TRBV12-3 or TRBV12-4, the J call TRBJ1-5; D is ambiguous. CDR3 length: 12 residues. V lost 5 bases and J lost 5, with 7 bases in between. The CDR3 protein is CASSNSYQPQHF. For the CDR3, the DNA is TGTGCCAGCAGTAATAGTTATCAGCCCCAGCATTTT.

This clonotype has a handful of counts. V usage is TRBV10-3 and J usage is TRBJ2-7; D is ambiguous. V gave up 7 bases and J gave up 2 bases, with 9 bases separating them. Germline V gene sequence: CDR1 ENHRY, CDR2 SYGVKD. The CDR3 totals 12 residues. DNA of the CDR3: TGTGCCATCATGACGGAAGCCTACGAGCAGTACTTC. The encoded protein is CAIMTEAYEQYF.

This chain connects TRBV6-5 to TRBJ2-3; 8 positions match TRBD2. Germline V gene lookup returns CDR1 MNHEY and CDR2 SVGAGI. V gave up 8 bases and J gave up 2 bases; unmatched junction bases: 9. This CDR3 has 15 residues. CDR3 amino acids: CASHRSSGNTDTQYF. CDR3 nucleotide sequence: TGTGCCAGCCACCGTAGTAGCGGGAACACAGATACGCAGTATTTT.

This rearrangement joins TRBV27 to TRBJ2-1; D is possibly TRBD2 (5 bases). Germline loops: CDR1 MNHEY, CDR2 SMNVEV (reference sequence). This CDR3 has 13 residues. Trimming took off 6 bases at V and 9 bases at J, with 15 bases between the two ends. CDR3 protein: CASRSPSTIEQFF. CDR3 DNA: TGTGCCAGCAGATCTCCTAGCACCATTGAGCAGTTCTTC.

The chain's CDR3 is CASSHQGSQAIYGYTF. CDR3 in DNA: TGTGCCAGCAGCCACCAGGGGAGCCAAGCAATATATGGCTACACCTTC. The chain carries TRBV28 and TRBJ1-2; TRBD1 is a possible D gene (6 bases). V was clipped by 6 bases and J by 5 bases, with 22 bases between them. There are 16 residues in the CDR3. CDR1 and CDR2 (germline): MDHEN, SYDVKM.

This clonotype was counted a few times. The CDR3 coding sequence is TGCGCCAGCAGGCAGGAGGGAATCACAGATACGCAGTATTTT. This sequence encodes CASRQEGITDTQYF. The rearrangement links TRBV5-1 to TRBJ2-3; the D gene is possibly TRBD2 (6 bases). The CDR3 is 14 amino acids. Trimming took off 5 bases at V and 2 bases at J, with 12 bases between the two ends. Germline lookup yields CDR1 SGHRS and CDR2 YFSETQ.

Here the CDR3 reads CASSSASSTDTQYF. The CDR3 bases are TGTGCCAGCAGTTCGGCCTCTAGCACAGATACGCAGTATTTT. The rearrangement links TRBV28 to TRBJ2-3; D gene unclear. This CDR3 has 14 residues. Germline values: CDR1 MDHEN, CDR2 SYDVKM. Trimming shortened V by 4 bases and J by 0 bases, and 8 bases separated the two germline ends.

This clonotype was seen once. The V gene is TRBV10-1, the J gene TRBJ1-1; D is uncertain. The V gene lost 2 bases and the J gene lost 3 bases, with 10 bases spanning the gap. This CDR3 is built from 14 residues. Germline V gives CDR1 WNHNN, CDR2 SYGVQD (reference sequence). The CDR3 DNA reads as TGCGCCAGCAGTGAGGGTACACGCTACACTGAAGCTTTCTTT. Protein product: CASSEGTRYTEAFF.

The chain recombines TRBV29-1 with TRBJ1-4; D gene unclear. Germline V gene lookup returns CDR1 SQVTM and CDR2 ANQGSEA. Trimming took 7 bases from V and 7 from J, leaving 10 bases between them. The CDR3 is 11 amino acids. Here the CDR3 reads CSAVEGEKLFF. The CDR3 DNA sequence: TGCAGCGCTGTAGAAGGTGAAAAACTGTTTTTT.

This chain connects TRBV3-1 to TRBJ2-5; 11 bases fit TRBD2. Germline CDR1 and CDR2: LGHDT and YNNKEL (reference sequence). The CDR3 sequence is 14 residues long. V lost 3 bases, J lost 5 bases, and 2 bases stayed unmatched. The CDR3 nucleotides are TGTGCCAGCAGCCAGGCTAGCGGGGGGGAGACCCAGTACTTC. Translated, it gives CASSQASGGETQYF.

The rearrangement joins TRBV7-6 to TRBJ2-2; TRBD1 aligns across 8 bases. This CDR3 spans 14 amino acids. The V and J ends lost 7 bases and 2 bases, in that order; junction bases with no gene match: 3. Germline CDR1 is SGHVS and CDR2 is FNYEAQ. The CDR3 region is CASKDRDNTGELFF. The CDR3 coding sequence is TGTGCCAGCAAGGACAGGGATAACACCGGGGAGCTGTTTTTT.

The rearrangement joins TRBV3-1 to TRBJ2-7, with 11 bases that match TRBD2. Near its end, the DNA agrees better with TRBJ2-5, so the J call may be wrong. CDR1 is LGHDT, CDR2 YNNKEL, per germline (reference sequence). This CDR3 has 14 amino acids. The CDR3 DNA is TGTGCCAGCCGACCTAGCGGGGGGTGGGAGACCCAGTACTTC. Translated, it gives CASRPSGGWETQYF.

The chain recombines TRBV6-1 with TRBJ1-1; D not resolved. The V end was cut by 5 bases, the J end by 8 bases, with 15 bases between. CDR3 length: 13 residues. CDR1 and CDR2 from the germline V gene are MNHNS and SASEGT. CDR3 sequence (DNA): TGTGCCAGCAGTCGAGAGGGCAGGAGAGAAGCTTTCTTT. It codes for CASSREGRREAFF.

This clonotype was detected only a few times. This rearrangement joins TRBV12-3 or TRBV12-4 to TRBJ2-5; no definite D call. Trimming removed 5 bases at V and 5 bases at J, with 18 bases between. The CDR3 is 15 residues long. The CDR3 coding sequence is TGTGCCAGCAGTGGTCTAGGATTTCTTCGGGAGACCCAGTACTTC. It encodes CASSGLGFLRETQYF.

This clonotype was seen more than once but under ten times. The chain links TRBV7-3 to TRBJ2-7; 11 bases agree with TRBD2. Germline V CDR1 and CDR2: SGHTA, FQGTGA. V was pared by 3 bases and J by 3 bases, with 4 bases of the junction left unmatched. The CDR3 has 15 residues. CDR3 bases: TGTGCCAGCAGCTTTACTACTAGCGGGAGCTACGAGCAGTACTTC. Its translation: CASSFTTSGSYEQYF. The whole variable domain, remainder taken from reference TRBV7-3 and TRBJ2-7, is GAGVSQTPSNKVTEKGKYVELRCDPISGHTALYWYRQSLGQGPEFLIYFQGTGAADDSGLPNDRFFAVRPEGSVSTLKIQRTERGDSAVYLCASSFTTSGSYEQYFGPGTRLTVT.